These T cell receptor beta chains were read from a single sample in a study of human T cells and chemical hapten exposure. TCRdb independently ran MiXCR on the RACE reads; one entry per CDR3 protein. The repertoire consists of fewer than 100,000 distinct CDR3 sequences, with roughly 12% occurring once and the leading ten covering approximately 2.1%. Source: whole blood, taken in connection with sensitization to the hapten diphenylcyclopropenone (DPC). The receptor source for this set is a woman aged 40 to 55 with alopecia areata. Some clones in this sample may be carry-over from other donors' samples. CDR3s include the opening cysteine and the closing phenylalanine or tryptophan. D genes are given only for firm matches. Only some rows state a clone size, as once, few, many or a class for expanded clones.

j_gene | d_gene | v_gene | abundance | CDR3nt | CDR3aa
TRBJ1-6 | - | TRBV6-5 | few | TGTGCCACCGCCTCTACCTATAACTCCTATAATTCACCCCTCCACTTT | CATASTYNSYNSPLHF
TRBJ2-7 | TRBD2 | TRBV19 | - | TGTGCCAGTAGCAGGACTAGCGGTGCCTACGAGCAGTACTTC | CASSRTSGAYEQYF
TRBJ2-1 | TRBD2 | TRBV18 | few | TGTGCCAGCTCACCAGGGACTAGCGGGACCAATGAGCAGTTCTTC | CASSPGTSGTNEQFF
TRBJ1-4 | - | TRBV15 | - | TGTGCCACCAGCCCTCGACAGGCTGAAAAACTGTTTTTT | CATSPRQAEKLFF
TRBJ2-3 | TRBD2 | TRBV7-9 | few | TGTGCCAGCAGCTGGAGTAGCGGGAGTGGGACAGATACGCAGTATTTT | CASSWSSGSGTDTQYF
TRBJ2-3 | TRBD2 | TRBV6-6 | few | TGTGCCAGCAGTTACCCCGGGAGGGCCGGCGATACGCAGTATTTT | CASSYPGRAGDTQYF
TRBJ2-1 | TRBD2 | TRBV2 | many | TGTGCCAGCAGTGCCAGGGGGCTAGCGGGAGACAATGAGCAGTTCTTC | CASSARGLAGDNEQFF
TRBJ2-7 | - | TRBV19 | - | TGTGCCAGTAGGGAACGGACTTCCTACGAGCAGTACTTC | CASRERTSYEQYF
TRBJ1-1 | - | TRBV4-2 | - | TGTGCCAGCAGTTATGGAACGGCAGGGTTCGCTGAAGCTTTCTTT | CASSYGTAGFAEAFF
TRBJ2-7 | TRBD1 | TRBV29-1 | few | TGCAGCGCTTCCAGGGGGCAGTGGGAGCAGTACTTC | CSASRGQWEQYF
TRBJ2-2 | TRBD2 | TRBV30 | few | TGTGCCTGGAGCCCTATGACTAGCGGGAGGGCCCGGAACACCGGGGAGCTGTTTTTT | CAWSPMTSGRARNTGELFF
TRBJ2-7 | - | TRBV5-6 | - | TGTGCCAGCAGCTTGTTCGGACAACCCTACGAGCAGTACTTC | CASSLFGQPYEQYF
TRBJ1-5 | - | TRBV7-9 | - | TGTGCCAGCAGCCGCGGGGCAGGGGAGTTCGGCAATCAGCCCCAGCATTTT | CASSRGAGEFGNQPQHF
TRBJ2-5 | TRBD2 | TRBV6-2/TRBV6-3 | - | TGTGCCAGCAGTTACATTTTCGGGGGGAGACAAGAGACCCAGTACTTC | CASSYIFGGRQETQYF
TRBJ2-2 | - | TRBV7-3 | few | TGTGCCAGCAGCTTACGCCCAAGGGGCTTAGGCGGGGAGCTGTTTTTT | CASSLRPRGLGGELFF
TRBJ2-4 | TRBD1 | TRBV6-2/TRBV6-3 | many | TGTGCCAGCAGTTCTGACAGGGGCTCAAGGCCCAACATTCAGTACTTC | CASSSDRGSRPNIQYF
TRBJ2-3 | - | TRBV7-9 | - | TGTGCCAGCCGCATCGGGGCGGCAGATACGCAGTATTTT | CASRIGAADTQYF
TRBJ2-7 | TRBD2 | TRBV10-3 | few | TGTGCCACCACCCGGCGACTAGCGGGAGGGGGCTACGAGCAGTACTTC | CATTRRLAGGGYEQYF
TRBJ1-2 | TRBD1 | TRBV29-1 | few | TGCAGCGTTGGGGACAGTGGCTACACCTTC | CSVGDSGYTF
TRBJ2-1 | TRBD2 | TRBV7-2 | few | TGTGCCAGCAGCTTATCTAGCGGCAACAATGAGCAGTTCTTC | CASSLSSGNNEQFF
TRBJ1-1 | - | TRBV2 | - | TGTGCCAGCAGTACCGGGACTGAAGCTTTCTTT | CASSTGTEAFF
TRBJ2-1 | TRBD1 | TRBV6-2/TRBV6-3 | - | TGTGCCAGCAATACAGCAGGGGGTCCCTCCTACAATGAGCAGTTCTTC | CASNTAGGPSYNEQFF
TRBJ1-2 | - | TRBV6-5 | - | TGTGCCAGCAGTTCCCCCAGGCGTCATGGCTACACCTTC | CASSSPRRHGYTF
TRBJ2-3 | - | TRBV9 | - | TGTGCCAGCAGCGTATTCGGAGGGGTTTTTGGAGATACGCAGTATTTT | CASSVFGGVFGDTQYF
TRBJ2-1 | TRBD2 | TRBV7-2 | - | TGTGCCAGCAGCTTAGTGGTGGCGGGAGGGCAGTTCTTC | CASSLVVAGGQFF
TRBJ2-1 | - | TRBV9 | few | TGTGCCAGCAGCGTAGGAGGGATGCATGAGCAGTTCTTC | CASSVGGMHEQFF
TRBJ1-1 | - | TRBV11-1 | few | TGTGCCAGCAGCGCGGACGGGATGAACACTGAAGCTTTCTTT | CASSADGMNTEAFF
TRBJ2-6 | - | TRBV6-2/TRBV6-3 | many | TGTGCCAGCACCGGAACCGGGCTATCTGGGGCCAACGTCCTGACTTTC | CASTGTGLSGANVLTF
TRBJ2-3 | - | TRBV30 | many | TGTGCCTGGAGTGTAGGAGCAGATACGCAGTATTTT | CAWSVGADTQYF
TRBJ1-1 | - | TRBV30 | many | TGTGCCTGGAGTGTACAGGCGGGCACTGAAGCTTTCTTT | CAWSVQAGTEAFF
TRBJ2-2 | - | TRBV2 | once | TGTGCCAGCAGTGCTAACATGGACAGTTTCTCGAACACCGGGGAGCTGTTTTTT | CASSANMDSFSNTGELFF
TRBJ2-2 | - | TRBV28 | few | TGTGCCAGCAGTTTAGGAGGCACTCTACACCGGGAGCTGTTTTTT | CASSLGGTLHRELFF
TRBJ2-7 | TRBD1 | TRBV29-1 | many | TGCAGCGTTGGACAGGGGATCAACGAGCAGTACTTC | CSVGQGINEQYF
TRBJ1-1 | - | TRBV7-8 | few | TGTGCCAGCAGCTTACCTCTCGGAGGGAGCAGGAACACTGAAGCTTTCTTT | CASSLPLGGSRNTEAFF
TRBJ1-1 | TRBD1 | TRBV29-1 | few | TGCAGCGTTGATGGGGCGGGACAGGGAACTGAAGCTTTCTTT | CSVDGAGQGTEAFF
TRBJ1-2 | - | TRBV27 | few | TGTGCCAGCAGTTTCCAGGGGAACTATGGCTACACCTTC | CASSFQGNYGYTF
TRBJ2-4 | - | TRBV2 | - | TGTGCCAGCAGAGCTACAAGATATACCAAAAACATTCAGTACTTC | CASRATRYTKNIQYF
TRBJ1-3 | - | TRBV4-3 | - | TGCGCCAGCAGCCGAGATCAGGGAGTCACTGGAAACACCATATATTTT | CASSRDQGVTGNTIYF
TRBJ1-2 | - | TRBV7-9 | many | TGTGCCAGCAGCTCCACTGGAGGCTATGGCTACACCTTC | CASSSTGGYGYTF
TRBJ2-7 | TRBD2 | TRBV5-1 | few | TGCGCCAGCAGCTCCGAGACTAGCCCCGGGCGCGAGCAGTACTTC | CASSSETSPGREQYF
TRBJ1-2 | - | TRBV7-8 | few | TGTGCCAGCAGCTTAGCGGAGCATGGCTACACCTTC | CASSLAEHGYTF
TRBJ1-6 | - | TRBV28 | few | TGTGCCAGCAGTTCCCTGTCATCCCCCCTCCACTTT | CASSSLSSPLHF
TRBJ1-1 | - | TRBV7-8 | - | TGTGCCAGCAGCTTATACGGGAACACTGAAGCTTTCTTT | CASSLYGNTEAFF
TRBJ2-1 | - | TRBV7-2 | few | TGTGCCAGCAGCCGGGGGTCGGGGCCCGACTACAATGAGCAGTTCTTC | CASSRGSGPDYNEQFF
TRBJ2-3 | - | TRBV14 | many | TGTGCCAGCAGCCAAGAAGGCGGGATGCTCACAGATACGCAGTATTTT | CASSQEGGMLTDTQYF
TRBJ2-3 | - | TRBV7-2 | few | TGTGCCAGCAGCCCCTTAGGGTCCACAGATACGCAGTATTTT | CASSPLGSTDTQYF